The 28 T cell receptor beta chains in this list originate from one sample, sequenced in a study of shared T cell receptors in the human thymus. Clones were read by immunoSEQ multiplex PCR, and TCRdb kept only the in-frame ones, dropping some. The sample yields about 500,000 clones, around 78% seen once. These data were also reused for a study on human thymus T cells.

Sequenced material: thymocytes. The receptor set was obtained from a boy under two years old with a congenital heart defect.

This clone was seen just once. Relative to the germline gene, one junction end is altered; a read error may explain this. The chain employs TRBV13 and TRBJ2-7; D might be TRBD2 (5 bases). The CDR3 is 19 amino acids. Germline lookup yields CDR1 PRHDT and CDR2 FYEKMQ (reference sequence). The CDR3 sequence: CASSLGRVRNRVHSYEQYF. The CDR3 DNA follows: TGTGCCAGCAGCCTAGGGCGGGTACGGAACCGAGTCCACTCCTACGAGCAGTACTTC.

The chain joins TRBV19 to TRBJ2-7, with D tentatively TRBD1 (6 bases). Germline V gives CDR1 LNHDA, CDR2 SQIVND (reference sequence). The CDR3 runs to 17 residues. The V and J ends lost 6 bases and 4 bases respectively, with 25 bases between them. CDR3 in DNA: TGTGCCAGTAGCCAGGGCTCGGGGACACCTAATCCTTACGAGCAGTACTTC. Amino acid sequence: CASSQGSGTPNPYEQYF.

A few counts support this clone. Other DNA sequences within the sample encode an identical CDR3. The chain joins TRBV7-8 to TRBJ2-7; 14 nucleotides agree with TRBD2. This CDR3 spans 15 amino acids. The V and J ends lost 4 bases and 3 bases, in that order; junction bases with no gene match: 2. In germline, CDR1 is SGHVS, CDR2 FQNEAQ. The CDR3 DNA is TGTGCCAGCAGCTGGGGACTAGCGGGAGTCTACGAGCAGTACTTC. Residues: CASSWGLAGVYEQYF.

The chain couples TRBV5-6 to TRBJ2-7; D possibly corresponds to TRBD2 (6 bases). V was trimmed by 0 bases and J by 1 base, leaving 14 bases between them. Germline V gene lookup returns CDR1 SGHDT and CDR2 YYEEEE. CDR3 size: 16 residues. DNA of the CDR3: TGTGCCAGCAGCTTGGAGGAGGGGAGGCCTTCCTACGAGCAGTACTTC. This translates into CASSLEEGRPSYEQYF.

This clone was recorded once. This chain joins TRBV4-3 and TRBJ2-2; possible D gene TRBD2, 5 bases. V shed 3 bases and J shed 6 bases, with 14 bases lying between them. The CDR3 has 15 amino acids. Germline V lookup: CDR1 LGHNA, CDR2 YSLEER. The CDR3 spells CASSQIEGWAGELFF. The CDR3 DNA reads as TGCGCCAGCAGCCAGATCGAGGGATGGGCCGGGGAGCTGTTTTTT.

This sequence joins TRBV4-1 and TRBJ2-7, with TRBD2 matching over 8 bases. V was clipped by 3 bases and J by 3 bases; unmatched bases: 19. The germline gives CDR1 MGHRA, CDR2 YSYEKL. CDR3 length: 19 residues. The CDR3 here is CASSQTAGTETSDIYEQYF. The DNA for the CDR3 is TGCGCCAGCAGCCAGACTGCCGGGACGGAGACTAGCGATATCTACGAGCAGTACTTC.

The rearrangement joins TRBV6-5 to TRBJ2-7; 9 positions agree with TRBD2. V shed 3 bases, J shed 3 bases, and the junction held 6 bases outside the gene matches. Per the germline V gene, CDR1 is MNHEY and CDR2 is SVGAGI. The CDR3 extends over 15 amino acids. CDR3 sequence (DNA): TGTGCCAGCAGTTATGCGGGGGGGACCCACTACGAGCAGTACTTC. This encodes CASSYAGGTHYEQYF.

The rearrangement joins TRBV4-2 to TRBJ2-4, with D possibly being TRBD2 (6 bases). This CDR3 region has 19 residues. CDR1 is LGHNA and CDR2 is YNFKEQ in the germline V gene. Trimming took off 1 base at V and 1 base at J, with 20 bases between the two ends. The CDR3 here is CASSQGASVLTGAKNIQYF. The CDR3 bases are TGTGCCAGCAGCCAAGGTGCTAGCGTTCTAACGGGGGCCAAAAACATTCAGTACTTC.

The table lists this clone with a count of one. The chain links TRBV28 to TRBJ2-1; perhaps TRBD1 as D (6 bases). V lost 1 base to trimming and J lost 3 bases, with 13 bases between them. There are 16 residues in the CDR3. Germline CDR1 reads MDHEN; CDR2 reads SYDVKM. The chain's CDR3 is CASSLFTGWGYNEQFF. CDR3 sequence (DNA): TGTGCCAGCAGTTTATTTACAGGGTGGGGCTACAATGAGCAGTTCTTC.

With respect to this clone: A read error is likely, as this CDR3 ends without the conserved phenylalanine or tryptophan. The DNA is omitted, as the CDR3 cannot be located on it reliably, and the CDR3 follows TCRdb's listing. V usage is TRBV14 and J usage is TRBJ2-6; the table's TRBD1 call for D was not verified on the DNA. The CDR3 is 16 residues long, ends included. The germline CDR1 and CDR2 sequences are SGHDN and FVKESK. The CDR3 region is CASSQETVRGYSRPWS.

The V and J genes are TRBV7-9 and TRBJ2-2, with D tentatively TRBD2 (6 bases). This CDR3 spans 17 amino acids. Deletions cut 5 bases from V and 0 bases from J, with 16 bases between. Germline V gene lookup returns CDR1 SEHNR and CDR2 FQNEAQ (reference sequence). The CDR3 DNA reads as TGTGCCAGCAGCCTAACCCGACGGGGGTCGAACACCGGGGAGCTGTTTTTT. This encodes CASSLTRRGSNTGELFF.

This clone was observed once. This chain links TRBV29-1 with TRBJ1-3; no firm D call. The CDR3 extends over 15 amino acids. The V gene's germline CDR1 is SQVTM and CDR2 ANQGSEA. Trimming shortened V by 7 bases and J by 3 bases, and 19 bases separated the two germline ends. The CDR3 DNA sequence: TGCAGCGCCCCGAGGCGGGGAAAATATGGAAACACCATATATTTT. Protein product: CSAPRRGKYGNTIYF.

In this sample, this clone turned up a few times. CDR3 protein: CASNGTSPKYEQYF. The CDR3 nucleotides read TGTGCCAGCAATGGGACTAGCCCCAAGTACGAGCAGTACTTC. The rearrangement links TRBV6-1 to TRBJ2-7; 9 bases align to TRBD2. The ends lost 7 bases at V and 4 bases at J; junction bases unmatched: 8. Germline CDR1 reads MNHNS; CDR2 reads SASEGT. The length of the CDR3 is 14 residues.

In this sample, this clone turned up a few times. The V and J genes are TRBV5-8 and TRBJ1-4; the match to TRBD1 covers 8 bases. The V segment lost 4 bases and the J segment 0 bases; nucleotides outside the gene matches: 14. The germline V gene encodes CDR1 SGHTS and CDR2 YDEGEE. This CDR3 contains 19 residues. The CDR3 reads CASSVWDRTTHATNEKLFF. In DNA, the CDR3 is TGTGCCAGCAGCGTATGGGACAGGACAACCCATGCAACTAATGAAAAACTGTTTTTT.

The chain employs TRBV30 and TRBJ2-7; 8 nucleotides agree with TRBD1. The CDR3 is 14 amino acids. Trimming cost V 4 bases and J 0 bases; bases outside gene matches: 5. CDR1 GTSNPN and CDR2 SVGIG come from the germline V gene (reference sequence). The CDR3 reads CAWIRTGISYEQYF. The DNA of the CDR3 is TGTGCCTGGATTCGGACAGGGATCTCCTACGAGCAGTACTTC. The variable domain in full, completed from reference TRBV30 and TRBJ2-7, reads SQTIHQWPATLVQPVGSPLSLECTVEGTSNPNLYWYRQAAGRGLQLLFYSVGIGQISSEVPQNLSASRPQDRQFILSSKKLLLSDSGFYLCAWIRTGISYEQYFGPGTRLTVT.

There are a few counts of this clone. V gene TRBV4-1 combines with J gene TRBJ2-3; 7 bases are a match to TRBD1. The V gene's germline CDR1 is MGHRA and CDR2 YSYEKL. The CDR3 runs 19 residues. With 4 bases clipped from V and 5 bases from J, the junction kept 21 bases outside the gene matches. The CDR3 loop is CASSLTRDRSLSTEDTQYF. In DNA, the CDR3 is TGCGCCAGCAGCCTGACCCGGGACAGAAGTCTAAGCACAGAAGATACGCAGTATTTT.

Only a few counts were recorded for this clone. V is TRBV11-2 and J is TRBJ2-7, with unresolved D. Germline V lookup: CDR1 SGHAT, CDR2 FQNNGV. The V and J ends lost 5 bases and 1 base respectively, with 6 bases between them. This CDR3 contains 12 residues. The CDR3 reads CASSPLSYEQYF. As DNA, the CDR3 is TGTGCCAGCAGCCCCCTATCCTACGAGCAGTACTTC.

A single count supports this clone. The chain has TRBV6-5 and TRBJ1-2; no clear D gene. In germline, CDR1 is MNHEY, CDR2 SVGAGI. V was cut by 6 bases and J by 4 bases, with 18 bases left in between. This CDR3 is 15 amino acids long. Here the CDR3 DNA reads TGTGCCAGCAGACCCCGATCTGCGAGTTCCTATGGCTACACCTTC. It is translated as CASRPRSASSYGYTF.

The chain is built from TRBV11-2 and TRBJ2-7; 7 bases align to TRBD2. The CDR3 is 16 residues long. Looked up from germline, CDR1 is SGHAT and CDR2 is FQNNGV. V lost 2 bases, J lost 2 bases, and 9 bases stayed unmatched. CDR3 DNA sequence: TGTGCCAGCAGCTTACGGCTAGCGGTTATAACCTACGAGCAGTACTTC. Translated, it gives CASSLRLAVITYEQYF.

The V and J genes are TRBV4-1 and TRBJ2-7, with 7 positions matching TRBD2. J lost 7 bases, V lost 4 bases, and 19 bases had no gene match. This CDR3 spans 17 amino acids. The germline V gene has CDR1 MGHRA and CDR2 YSYEKL. The CDR3 nucleotides read TGCGCCAGCAGCCGCGGGACCCGCTCTGCGGGAGCAGGTGAGCAGTACTTC. Translated, it gives CASSRGTRSAGAGEQYF.

This clone was observed a few times. V is TRBV7-2 and J is TRBJ2-2; D is undetermined. Trimming took off 1 base at V and 2 bases at J, with 8 bases between the two ends. The germline gives CDR1 SGHTA, CDR2 FQGNSA. The CDR3 is made up of 15 amino acids. As DNA, the CDR3 is TGTGCCAGCAGCTTAGTCCAGAAAAACACCGGGGAGCTGTTTTTT. It specifies CASSLVQKNTGELFF. The entire variable domain, with the rest obtained from reference TRBV7-2 and TRBJ2-2, is as follows: GAGVSQSPSNKVTEKGKDVELRCDPISGHTALYWYRQSLGQGLEFLIYFQGNSAPDKSGLPSDRFSAERTGGSVSTLTIQRTQQEDSAVYLCASSLVQKNTGELFFGEGSRLTVL.

The V gene is TRBV15, the J gene TRBJ1-3; a weak D match, TRBD1 (6 bases). Germline V gives CDR1 LNHNV, CDR2 YYDKDF (reference sequence). The CDR3 totals 19 residues. The V end was cut by 0 bases, the J end by 0 bases, with 18 bases between. The CDR3 nucleotides are TGTGCCACCAGCAGAGATCCGGACAGCAACCGAAGCTCTGGAAACACCATATATTTT. Protein sequence: CATSRDPDSNRSSGNTIYF.

The rearrangement joins TRBV4-1 to TRBJ2-7, with 10 bases matching TRBD1. CDR1 and CDR2 (germline): MGHRA, YSYEKL. V was clipped by 1 base and J by 3 bases; unmatched bases: 6. The CDR3 has 16 residues. CDR3 region: CASSQAWDRGYYEQYF. The CDR3 DNA reads as TGCGCCAGCAGCCAAGCCTGGGACAGGGGTTACTACGAGCAGTACTTC.

This clone was counted a few times. The gene calls are TRBV25-1 and TRBJ1-3; D possibly corresponds to TRBD1 (6 bases). Germline CDR1 MGHDK, CDR2 SYGVNS. Trimming shortened V by 4 bases and J by 1 base, and 17 bases separated the two germline ends. The CDR3 runs to 17 residues. The CDR3 nucleotides are TGTGCCAGCAGTGCCCCGGGGGGGGCTCTTTCTGGAAACACCATATATTTT. As protein: CASSAPGGALSGNTIYF.

The chain joins TRBV6-1 to TRBJ1-2; 8 positions agree with TRBD1. Germline CDR1 MNHNS, CDR2 SASEGT. The CDR3 covers 15 residues. Trimming cost V 0 bases and J 8 bases; bases outside gene matches: 8. The CDR3 sequence is CASSEAGQGAVGYTF. The CDR3 nucleotides are TGTGCCAGCAGTGAAGCGGGGCAGGGGGCTGTCGGCTACACCTTC.

This clone turned up a few times. The chain couples TRBV5-1 to TRBJ2-3; 8 nucleotides agree with TRBD2. The V gene's germline CDR1 is SGHRS and CDR2 YFSETQ. The ends lost 4 bases at V and 3 bases at J; junction bases unmatched: 13. The CDR3 loop spans 17 amino acids. CDR3 nucleotides: TGCGCCAGCAGCCTGCGAACGGGACTAGGGGGAACAGATACGCAGTATTTT. This sequence encodes CASSLRTGLGGTDTQYF.

This clone occurred a few times. The chain uses TRBV11-2 and TRBJ2-7; 10 positions match TRBD1. Unmatched junction bases numbered 13, after V lost 5 bases and J lost 3 bases. The length of the CDR3 is 17 residues. Germline V gene lookup returns CDR1 SGHAT and CDR2 FQNNGV. DNA of the CDR3: TGTGCCAGCAGCCCAGCCCCAACGGACAGGGGGGACTACGAGCAGTACTTC. Its translation: CASSPAPTDRGDYEQYF.

This clone was seen a single time. This sequence joins TRBV7-2 and TRBJ1-5; 7 nucleotides line up with TRBD1. From germline, CDR1 is SGHTA and CDR2 FQGNSA. The J segment lost 0 bases and the V segment lost 5 bases, leaving 4 bases of the junction unmatched. This CDR3 comprises 15 residues. Here the CDR3 DNA reads TGTGCCAGCAGCCCCAGGGGGTATAGCAATCAGCCCCAGCATTTT. Translation: CASSPRGYSNQPQHF.